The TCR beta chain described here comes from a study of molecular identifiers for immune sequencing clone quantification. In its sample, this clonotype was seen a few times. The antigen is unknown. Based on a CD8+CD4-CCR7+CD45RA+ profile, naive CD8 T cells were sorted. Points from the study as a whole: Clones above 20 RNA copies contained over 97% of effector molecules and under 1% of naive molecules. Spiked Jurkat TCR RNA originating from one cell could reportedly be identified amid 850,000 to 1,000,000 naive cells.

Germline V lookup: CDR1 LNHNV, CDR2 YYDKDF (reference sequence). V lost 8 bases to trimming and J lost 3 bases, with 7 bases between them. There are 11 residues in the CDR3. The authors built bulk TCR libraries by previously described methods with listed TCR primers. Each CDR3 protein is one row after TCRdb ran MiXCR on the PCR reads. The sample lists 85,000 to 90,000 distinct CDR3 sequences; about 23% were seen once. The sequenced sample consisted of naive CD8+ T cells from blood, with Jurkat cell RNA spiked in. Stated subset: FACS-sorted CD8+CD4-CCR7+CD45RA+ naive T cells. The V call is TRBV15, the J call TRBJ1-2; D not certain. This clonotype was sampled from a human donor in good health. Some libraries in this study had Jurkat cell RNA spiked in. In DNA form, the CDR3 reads TGTGCCACCTCGACCGACTATGGCTACACCTTC. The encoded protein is CATSTDYGYTF.